This T cell receptor (beta chain) was sequenced for a study of shared clonotypes between healthy human individuals. Study in general: Ranging from 18 to 49 in age, donors were two women and a few men. General study points: How much donors shared clonotypes was expected to be affected by sequencing depth.

A remark on this clone: The antigen remains unidentified.

Spread over ten immunoSEQ deep assay plates, unsorted PBMC DNA underwent sequencing. Method: immunoSEQ multiplex PCR; TCRdb's copy keeps in-frame clones and lacks some. The top ten hold roughly 12% of the sample, which has 470,000 or so clones, approximately 81% seen once. The sample was PBMCs. The TCR comes from a woman aged 40 to 55 in good health. Some clones in this sample may be carry-over from other donors' samples.

The CDR3 DNA is TGCGCCAGCAGTGAGTCAGGGTACTACGAGCAGTACTTC. It is translated as CASSESGYYEQYF. V is TRBV10-2 and J is TRBJ2-7; D remains ambiguous. There are 13 residues in the CDR3. With 0 bases removed from V and 3 bases from J, the gap between germline ends came to 6 bases. CDR1 is WSHSY and CDR2 is SAAADI in the germline V gene.